Listed below are T cell receptor beta chains from one sample, sequenced in a study of T cells in Graves' hyperthyroidism and ophthalmopathy. MiXCR, run by TCRdb on the multiplex PCR reads, gives a single entry per CDR3 protein. The repertoire holds 300,000 to 400,000 distinct CDR3 sequences, with 20% to 25% as singletons. Sample: blood. These TCRs come from a woman between 45 and 60 years old with Graves' hyperthyroidism. CDR3s include the opening cysteine and the closing phenylalanine or tryptophan. Fields, in order: D gene, J gene, CDR3 length, V gene, clone size, CDR3 DNA, CDR3 protein. D genes are given only for firm matches. Only part of the rows carry a size: once, few, many, or a class if the clone is expanded.

>TRBD1|TRBJ1-2|12|TRBV2|many
TGTGCCAGCAGTCCAGGGGGCCGTGGCTACACCTTC
CASSPGGRGYTF
>-|TRBJ1-2|13|TRBV29-1|-
TGCAGCGTTAGGGACCCCGGAATCTATGGCTACACCTTC
CSVRDPGIYGYTF
>TRBD1|TRBJ2-7|15|TRBV30|-
TGTGCCTGGAGTGTAGGGCAGGGGGTGGGGGACGAGCAGTACTTC
CAWSVGQGVGDEQYF
>TRBD2|TRBJ2-1|17|TRBV9|-
TGTGCCAGCAGCGCACACCTGACTAGCGGGGGATTCAATGAGCAGTTCTTC
CASSAHLTSGGFNEQFF
>TRBD1|TRBJ2-7|16|TRBV7-9|many
TGTGCCAGCAGCTTAGGCGGACAGGGGTTTGCCTACGAGCAGTACTTC
CASSLGGQGFAYEQYF
>-|TRBJ2-6|13|TRBV7-8|many
TGTGCCAGCAGCTTGGGAGGGGCCAACGTCCTGACTTTC
CASSLGGANVLTF
>-|TRBJ2-7|15|TRBV12-3/TRBV12-4|-
TGTGCCAGCACCCAAACAGGTGAGGGGCCCTACGAGCAGTACTTC
CASTQTGEGPYEQYF
>-|TRBJ1-1|15|TRBV12-3/TRBV12-4|many
TGTGCCAGCAGTATCAGTGACCAGGTGTACACTGAAGCTTTCTTT
CASSISDQVYTEAFF
>-|TRBJ2-3|19|TRBV7-2|-
TGTGCCAGCAGCCCGACCCCAGGGGGCGGGAGGCAAAGCACAGATACGCAGTATTTT
CASSPTPGGGRQSTDTQYF
>TRBD1|TRBJ1-1|14|TRBV30|-
TGTGCCTGGAGTACAGGGGATTCCGCCACTGAAGCTTTCTTT
CAWSTGDSATEAFF
>-|TRBJ1-3|16|TRBV5-1|many
TGCGCCAGCAGCTTGGTTCAGGGGATCTCTGGAAACACCATATATTTT
CASSLVQGISGNTIYF
>TRBD2|TRBJ2-1|18|TRBV9|-
TGTGCCAGCAGCGTAGGGCGGGGGGCAACCCTATCCTACAATGAGCAGTTCTTC
CASSVGRGATLSYNEQFF
>TRBD2|TRBJ2-5|13|TRBV11-1|-
TGTGCCAGCAGTTTTAGCGGGGAAGAGACCCAGTACTTC
CASSFSGEETQYF
>TRBD2|TRBJ2-5|15|TRBV5-4|few
TGTGCCAGCAGCCCACTAGCGGGGGGGCCGGAGACCCAGTACTTC
CASSPLAGGPETQYF
>TRBD1|TRBJ2-3|16|TRBV12-3/TRBV12-4|many
TGTGCCAGCAGTTTAGATGGCAGGGGGCGTAGGGATACGCAGTATTTT
CASSLDGRGRRDTQYF
>-|TRBJ1-2|14|TRBV5-1|many
TGCGCCAGCAGCCGGGACGAAGCTAACTATGGCTACACCTTC
CASSRDEANYGYTF
>-|TRBJ2-3|14|TRBV29-1|-
TGCAGCGTTGCCCGTTCATCCCGCACAGATACGCAGTATTTT
CSVARSSRTDTQYF
>TRBD1|TRBJ1-2|14|TRBV12-3/TRBV12-4|many
TGTGCCAGCAGAAGGACAGGGGAAAACTATGGCTACACCTTC
CASRRTGENYGYTF
>TRBD2|TRBJ2-3|14|TRBV20-1|many
TGCAGTGCTACGACTAGCGCCTCTGCAGATACGCAGTATTTT
CSATTSASADTQYF
>TRBD2|TRBJ2-1|16|TRBV11-2|many
TGTGCCAGCAGCTCGGGACTAGCGGGAGCGGGCTATGAGCAGTTCTTC
CASSSGLAGAGYEQFF
>-|TRBJ2-7|15|TRBV20-1|-
TGCAGTGCGGGCCAGGCGAAGGGCGTCTCCTACGAGCAGTACTTC
CSAGQAKGVSYEQYF
>-|TRBJ2-5|16|TRBV14|many
TGTGCCAGCAGCCAAGATGCCAGGACCTTTGCAGAGACCCAGTACTTC
CASSQDARTFAETQYF
>-|TRBJ1-4|15|TRBV4-1|-
TGCGCCAGCAGCCAAGATTTCGGGGGGAATGAAAAACTGTTTTTT
CASSQDFGGNEKLFF
>-|TRBJ1-5|15|TRBV4-1|few
TGCGCCAGCAGCCAACGGCCTAGCCTAAATCAGCCCCAGCATTTT
CASSQRPSLNQPQHF
>-|TRBJ1-2|14|TRBV28|many
TGTGCCAGCACCCTCGAGGTGGCAGTTGGTGGCTACACCTTC
CASTLEVAVGGYTF
>TRBD1|TRBJ1-1|14|TRBV10-2|few
TGCGCCAGCAGTGAGCAGGGGGTTAGCACTGAAGCTTTCTTT
CASSEQGVSTEAFF
>-|TRBJ2-7|14|TRBV5-1|few
TGCGCCAGCAGAGCCTACACTGGGGGCTACAAGCAGTACTTC
CASRAYTGGYKQYF
>TRBD1|TRBJ1-2|15|TRBV6-1|-
TGTGCCAGCAGTTCACCTCGACAGGGGATATATGGCTACACCTTC
CASSSPRQGIYGYTF
>TRBD1|TRBJ2-5|14|TRBV11-2|many
TGTGCCAGCAGCCCCCCAGGGGGCTGGGAGACCCAGTACTTC
CASSPPGGWETQYF
>TRBD1|TRBJ1-4|14|TRBV3-1|few
TGTGCCAGCAGCCCCGGACAGGTGAATGAAAAACTGTTTTTT
CASSPGQVNEKLFF
>TRBD1|TRBJ2-3|14|TRBV24-1|many
TGTGCCACCAGTGCGACAGGGGAAACAGATACGCAGTATTTT
CATSATGETDTQYF
>-|TRBJ1-2|14|TRBV7-2|many
TGTGCCAGCAGCTCCGGACAGACATTCTATGGCTACACCTTC
CASSSGQTFYGYTF
>-|TRBJ1-3|18|TRBV6-2/TRBV6-3|-
TGTGCCAGCAGTTACTCGAGTGCAGGTCCTAGCTCTGGAAACACCATATATTTT
CASSYSSAGPSSGNTIYF
>-|TRBJ2-6|14|TRBV3-1|-
TGTGCCAGCAGCCAGAGCTCTGGGGCCAACGTCCTGACTTTC
CASSQSSGANVLTF
>TRBD1|TRBJ1-2|14|TRBV28|many
TGTGCCAGCTATACCAGGCGACAGGGGGCTGGCTACACCTTC
CASYTRRQGAGYTF
>-|TRBJ1-2|19|TRBV9|few
TGTGCCAGCAGCACCCCGGCAAACCAACGAGACACTTTTAACTATGGCTACACCTTC
CASSTPANQRDTFNYGYTF
>-|TRBJ1-3|14|TRBV28|few
TGTGCCAGCAGTGAACTTAGCTCTGGAAACACCATATATTTT
CASSELSSGNTIYF
>-|TRBJ2-1|17|TRBV5-6|once
TGTGCCAGCAGCTTGGGGGGTGAAGGGCAAGGGAGGAATGAGCAGTTCTTC
CASSLGGEGQGRNEQFF
>TRBD1|TRBJ1-1|16|TRBV2|-
TGTGCCAGCCGGATACGGACAGGGGGCGCGTTCTCCGAAGCTTTCTTT
CASRIRTGGAFSEAFF
>-|TRBJ2-3|20|TRBV12-3/TRBV12-4|-
TGTGCCAGCAGTCCGGATAGCGACTCTCCCGTCTCCCCTATCCCAGATACGCAGTATTTT
CASSPDSDSPVSPIPDTQYF
>-|TRBJ1-3|13|TRBV20-1|many
TGCAGTGCTAGATCCGGAACTCAAAACACCATATATTTT
CSARSGTQNTIYF
>TRBD1|TRBJ2-1|16|TRBV7-2|many
TGTGCCAGCAGCTTAGCCGGGACAGGAACCTACAATGAGCAGTTCTTC
CASSLAGTGTYNEQFF
>-|TRBJ2-2|14|TRBV6-9|few
TGTGCCAGCAGTTCGGACACTTACACCGGGGAGCTGTTTTTT
CASSSDTYTGELFF
>-|TRBJ2-1|15|TRBV28|many
TGTGCCAGCAGGAAGGAAGGGGCCAACTACAATGAGCAGTTCTTC
CASRKEGANYNEQFF
>TRBD1|TRBJ2-1|17|TRBV11-3|-
TGTGCCAGCAGCGACTACAGGGGCCCTAGCTCCTACAATGAGCAGTTCTTC
CASSDYRGPSSYNEQFF
>-|TRBJ1-6|18|TRBV10-3|few
TGTGCCATCAGTGAACAACCCGCGATGGGGATGGGTAATTCACCCCTCCACTTT
CAISEQPAMGMGNSPLHF
>-|TRBJ2-1|17|TRBV9|few
TGTGCCAGCAGCGTAGGCAAGGGGCCGAGCTCCTACAATGAGCAGTTCTTC
CASSVGKGPSSYNEQFF
>TRBD2|TRBJ2-5|16|TRBV28|many
TGTGCCAGCAGCCGCCCCGTAGCGGGGGGGCAAGAGACCCAGTACTTC
CASSRPVAGGQETQYF
>TRBD2|TRBJ2-3|15|TRBV10-1|many
TGCGCCAGCAGTGATAGCGGGACTAGCACAGATACGCAGTATTTT
CASSDSGTSTDTQYF
>TRBD1|TRBJ1-1|15|TRBV18|few
TGTGCCAGCTCACCACCGGACAGGGTAAGCACTGAAGCTTTCTTT
CASSPPDRVSTEAFF
>-|TRBJ2-5|14|TRBV28|many
TGTGCCAGCAGTTTAGTAGGGGCACAAGAGACCCAGTACTTC
CASSLVGAQETQYF
>-|TRBJ1-1|12|TRBV30|few
TGTGCCTGGGGAGGAAGGAATACTGAAGCTTTCTTT
CAWGGRNTEAFF
>-|TRBJ2-3|15|TRBV20-1|-
TGCAGTGCTAGTGTTGCGGGGTTGGGTACAGATACGCAGTATTTT
CSASVAGLGTDTQYF
>-|TRBJ2-1|16|TRBV18|many
TGTGCCAGCTCACCCCGGGCGGACGGTGGGGGCAATGAGCAGTTCTTC
CASSPRADGGGNEQFF
>-|TRBJ1-2|12|TRBV6-2/TRBV6-3|-
TGTGCCAGCTCAAGGGGTAACTATGGCCACACCTTC
CASSRGNYGHTF
>TRBD1|TRBJ2-7|16|TRBV3-1|-
TGTGCCAGCAGCCAAGCCTCGGGACAGGGTTCACGGGAGCAGTACTTC
CASSQASGQGSREQYF
>-|TRBJ2-3|16|TRBV27|-
TGTGCCAGCAGTTCACCTAGGGGGAGCTCCACAGATACGCAGTATTTT
CASSSPRGSSTDTQYF
>TRBD2|TRBJ2-7|18|TRBV12-3/TRBV12-4|-
TGTGCCAGCAGCCTCATGACTAGCGGGAGGAATATATACGAGGAGCAGTACTTC
CASSLMTSGRNIYEEQYF
>-|TRBJ2-1|14|TRBV9|few
TGTGCCAGCAGCGCCCGAATTGGCCAAGATGAGCAGTTCTTC
CASSARIGQDEQFF
>-|TRBJ2-5|17|TRBV19|-
TGTGCCAGTAGTATACGGGGCGGCGGGACCCGAAGGGAGACCCAGTACTTC
CASSIRGGGTRRETQYF